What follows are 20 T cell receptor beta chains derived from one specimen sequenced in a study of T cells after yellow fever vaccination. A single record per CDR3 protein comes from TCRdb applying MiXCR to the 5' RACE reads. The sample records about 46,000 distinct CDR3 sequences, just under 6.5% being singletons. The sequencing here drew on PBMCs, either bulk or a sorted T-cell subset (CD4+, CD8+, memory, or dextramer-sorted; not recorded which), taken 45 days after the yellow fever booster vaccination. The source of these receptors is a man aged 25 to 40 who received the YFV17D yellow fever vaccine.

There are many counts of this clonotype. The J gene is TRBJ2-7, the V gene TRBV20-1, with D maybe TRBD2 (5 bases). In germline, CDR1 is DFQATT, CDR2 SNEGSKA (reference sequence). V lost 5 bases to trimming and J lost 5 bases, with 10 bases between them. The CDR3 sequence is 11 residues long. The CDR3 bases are TGCAGTGCTCTCGGGGTAAACGAGCAGTACTTC. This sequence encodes CSALGVNEQYF.

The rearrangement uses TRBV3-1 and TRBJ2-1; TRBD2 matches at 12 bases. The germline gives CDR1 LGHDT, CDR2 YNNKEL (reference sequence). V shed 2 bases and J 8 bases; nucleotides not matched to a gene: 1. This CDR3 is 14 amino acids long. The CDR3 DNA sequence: TGTGCCAGCAGCCAAACTAGCGGGAGGTATGAGCAGTTCTTC. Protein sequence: CASSQTSGRYEQFF.

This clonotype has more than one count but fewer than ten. The CDR3 sequence: CASTSTGTGGGGLDSPLHF. CDR3 DNA sequence: TGTGCCAGCACCTCAACCGGGACAGGGGGCGGAGGTCTAGATTCACCCCTCCACTTT. This chain links TRBV25-1 with TRBJ1-6, with 12 positions matching TRBD1. The CDR3 has 19 amino acids. With 7 bases clipped from V and 8 bases from J, the junction kept 18 bases outside the gene matches. Germline CDR1 is MGHDK and CDR2 is SYGVNS.

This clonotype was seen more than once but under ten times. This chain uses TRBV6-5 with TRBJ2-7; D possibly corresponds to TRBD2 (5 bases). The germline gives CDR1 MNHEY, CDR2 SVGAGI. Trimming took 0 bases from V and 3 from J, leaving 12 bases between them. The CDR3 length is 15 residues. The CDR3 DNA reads TGTGCCAGCAGTTACTCCCCCCCCGGGGTCTACGAGCAGTACTTC. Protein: CASSYSPPGVYEQYF.

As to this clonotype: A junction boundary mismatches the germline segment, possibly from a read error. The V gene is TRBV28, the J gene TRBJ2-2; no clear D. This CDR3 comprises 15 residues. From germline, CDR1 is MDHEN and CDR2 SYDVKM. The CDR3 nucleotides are TGTACCAGCAGTCAGTTTTCCCACCCCTCCGGGGAGCTGTTTTTT. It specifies CTSSQFSHPSGELFF.

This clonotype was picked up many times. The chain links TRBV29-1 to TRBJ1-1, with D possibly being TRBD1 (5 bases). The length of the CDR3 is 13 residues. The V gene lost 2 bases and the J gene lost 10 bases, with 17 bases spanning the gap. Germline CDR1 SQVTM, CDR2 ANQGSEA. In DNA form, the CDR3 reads TGCAGCGTTGAAAGGCAGGGACTGAATGGAGCTTTCTTT. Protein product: CSVERQGLNGAFF.

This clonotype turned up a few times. CDR3 loop: CASSSSTSHEQFF. As DNA, the CDR3 is TGTGCCAGCAGTTCATCTACTAGTCATGAGCAGTTCTTC. The chain recombines TRBV12-3 or TRBV12-4 with TRBJ2-1, with TRBD2 as a possible D gene (5 bases). Trimming took 4 bases from V and 8 from J, leaving 12 bases between them. CDR3 length: 13 amino acids.

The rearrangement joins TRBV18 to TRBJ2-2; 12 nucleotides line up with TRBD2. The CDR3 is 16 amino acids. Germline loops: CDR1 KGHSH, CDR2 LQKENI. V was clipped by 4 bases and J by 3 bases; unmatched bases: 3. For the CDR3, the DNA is TGTGCCAGCTCACTACGGACTAGCGGGGACACCGGGGAGCTGTTTTTT. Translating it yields CASSLRTSGDTGELFF.

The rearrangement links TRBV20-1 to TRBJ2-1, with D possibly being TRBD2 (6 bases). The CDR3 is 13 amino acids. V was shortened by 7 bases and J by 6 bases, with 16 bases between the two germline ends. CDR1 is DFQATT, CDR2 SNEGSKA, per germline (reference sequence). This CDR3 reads CSVGGGGFNEQFF. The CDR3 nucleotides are TGCAGTGTCGGGGGAGGAGGGTTCAATGAGCAGTTCTTC.

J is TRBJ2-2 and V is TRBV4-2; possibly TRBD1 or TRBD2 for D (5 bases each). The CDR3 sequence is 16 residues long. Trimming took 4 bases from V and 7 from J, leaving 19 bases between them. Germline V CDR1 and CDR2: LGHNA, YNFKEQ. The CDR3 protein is CASSPGDRWPGGELFF. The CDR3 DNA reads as TGTGCCAGCAGCCCCGGGGACCGGTGGCCAGGCGGGGAGCTGTTTTTT.

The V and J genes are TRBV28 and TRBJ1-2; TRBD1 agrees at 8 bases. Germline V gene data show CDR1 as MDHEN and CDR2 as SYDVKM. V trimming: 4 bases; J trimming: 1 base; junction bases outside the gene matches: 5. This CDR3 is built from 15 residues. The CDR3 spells CASSSTGGGNYGYTF. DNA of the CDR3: TGTGCCAGCAGTTCAACAGGGGGGGGTAACTATGGCTACACCTTC.

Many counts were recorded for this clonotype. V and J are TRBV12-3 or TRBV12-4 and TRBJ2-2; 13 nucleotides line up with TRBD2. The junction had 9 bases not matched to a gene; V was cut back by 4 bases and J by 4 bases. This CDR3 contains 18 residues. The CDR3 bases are TGTGCCAGCAGTTCCCGCAGACTAGCGGGAGGCCTCACCGGGGAGCTGTTTTTT. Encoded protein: CASSSRRLAGGLTGELFF.

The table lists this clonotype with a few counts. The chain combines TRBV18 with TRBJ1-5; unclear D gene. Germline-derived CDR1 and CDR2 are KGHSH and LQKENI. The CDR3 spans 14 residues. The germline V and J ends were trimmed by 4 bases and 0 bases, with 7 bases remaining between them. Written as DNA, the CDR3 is TGTGCCAGCTCACAGTCGGATAGCAATCAGCCCCAGCATTTT. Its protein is CASSQSDSNQPQHF.

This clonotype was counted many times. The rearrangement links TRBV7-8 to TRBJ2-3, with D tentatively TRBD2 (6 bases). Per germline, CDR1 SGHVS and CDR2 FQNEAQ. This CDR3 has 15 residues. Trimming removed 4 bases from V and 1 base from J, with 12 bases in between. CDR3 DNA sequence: TGTGCCAGCAGCTCCATCCCGGGGGGCACAGATACGCAGTATTTT. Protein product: CASSSIPGGTDTQYF.

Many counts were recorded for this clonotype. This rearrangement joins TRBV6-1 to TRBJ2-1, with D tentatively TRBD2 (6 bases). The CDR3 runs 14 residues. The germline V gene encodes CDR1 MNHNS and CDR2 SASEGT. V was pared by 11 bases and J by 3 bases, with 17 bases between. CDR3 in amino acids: CAATSGLRYNEQFF. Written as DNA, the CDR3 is TGTGCCGCGACCTCGGGACTGCGCTACAATGAGCAGTTCTTC.

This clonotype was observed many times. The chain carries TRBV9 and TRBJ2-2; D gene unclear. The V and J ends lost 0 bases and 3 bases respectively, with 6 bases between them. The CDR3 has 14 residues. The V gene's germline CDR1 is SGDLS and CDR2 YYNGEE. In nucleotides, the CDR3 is TGTGCCAGCAGCGTAGGGTGGGACACCGGGGAGCTGTTTTTT. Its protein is CASSVGWDTGELFF.

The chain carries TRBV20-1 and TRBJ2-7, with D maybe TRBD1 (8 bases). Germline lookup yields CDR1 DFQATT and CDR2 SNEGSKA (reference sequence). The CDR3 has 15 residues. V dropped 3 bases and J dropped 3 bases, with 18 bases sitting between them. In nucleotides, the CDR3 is TGCAGTGCTAGGCCCGGACAGGGAGGGGACTACGAGCAGTACTTC. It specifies CSARPGQGGDYEQYF.

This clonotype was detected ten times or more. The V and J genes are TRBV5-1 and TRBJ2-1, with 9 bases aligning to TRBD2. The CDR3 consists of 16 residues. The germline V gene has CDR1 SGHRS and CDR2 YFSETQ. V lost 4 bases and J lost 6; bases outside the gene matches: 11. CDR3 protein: CASSPAGTSRVNEQFF. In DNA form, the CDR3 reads TGCGCCAGCAGCCCCGCCGGGACTAGCAGAGTCAATGAGCAGTTCTTC.

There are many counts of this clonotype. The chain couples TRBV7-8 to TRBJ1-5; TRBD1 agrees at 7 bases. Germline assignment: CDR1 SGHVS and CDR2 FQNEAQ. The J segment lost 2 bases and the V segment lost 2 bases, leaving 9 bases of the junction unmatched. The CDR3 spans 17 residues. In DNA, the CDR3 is TGTGCCAGCAGCTTAATGGGTTCGGGACAGCGCAATCAGCCCCAGCATTTT. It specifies CASSLMGSGQRNQPQHF.

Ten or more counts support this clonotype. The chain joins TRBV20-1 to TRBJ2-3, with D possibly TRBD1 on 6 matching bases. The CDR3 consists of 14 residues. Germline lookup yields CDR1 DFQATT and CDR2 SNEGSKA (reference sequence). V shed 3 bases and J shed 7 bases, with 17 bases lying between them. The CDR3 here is CSASDRRRTHTQYF. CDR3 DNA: TGCAGTGCTAGTGACAGGCGCCGCACGCATACGCAGTATTTT.